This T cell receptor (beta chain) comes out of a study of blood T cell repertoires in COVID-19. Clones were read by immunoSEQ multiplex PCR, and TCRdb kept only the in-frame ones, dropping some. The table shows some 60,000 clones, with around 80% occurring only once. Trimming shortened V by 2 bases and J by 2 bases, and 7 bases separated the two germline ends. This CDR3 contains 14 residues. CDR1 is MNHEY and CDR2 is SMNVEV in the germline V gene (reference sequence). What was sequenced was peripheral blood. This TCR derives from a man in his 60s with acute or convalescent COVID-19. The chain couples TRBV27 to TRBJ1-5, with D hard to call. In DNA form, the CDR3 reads TGTGCCAGCAGTTTACGGAGGGGCAATCAGCCCCAGCATTTT. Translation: CASSLRRGNQPQHF.